These 28 T cell receptor beta chains came from one sample sequenced in a study of long-term antiretroviral therapy in people with HIV. An immunoSEQ assay, version v3.0, was performed at survey level. The data were produced by immunoSEQ multiplex PCR, yet TCRdb's version contains in-frame clones alone and is incomplete. The repertoire has more than 20,000 clones, around 85% of them found once; the top ten carry about 9.2%. The input for sequencing was unsorted PBMCs, taken 2.3 years after starting antiretroviral therapy. These receptors all come from a man aged 35-49 years with HIV.

This clone came up once. V gene TRBV6-1 combines with J gene TRBJ2-3, with D possibly called TRBD1 or TRBD2 (5 bases each). Germline assignment: CDR1 MNHNS and CDR2 SASEGT. The V end lost 3 bases, the J end lost 11 bases, and 12 bases lay between the germline ends. The CDR3 is 12 amino acids. The CDR3 here is CASSEGTTWQYF. The CDR3 DNA reads as TGTGCCAGCAGTGAGGGGACGACGTGGCAGTATTTT.

In its sample, this clone was seen a few times. V gene TRBV27 combines with J gene TRBJ1-5; D unresolved. CDR3 length: 14 amino acids. V was cut by 6 bases and J by 2 bases, with 11 bases left in between. Germline CDR1 and CDR2: MNHEY and SMNVEV (reference sequence). DNA of the CDR3: TGTGCCAGCAGCTACTCGTGGGGCAATCAGCCCCAGCATTTT. Its protein is CASSYSWGNQPQHF.

The chain uses TRBV5-6 and TRBJ2-5, with D possibly called TRBD1 or TRBD2 (6 bases each). V lost 3 bases and J lost 2, with 17 bases in between. The CDR3 is 16 residues long. CDR1 and CDR2 from the germline V gene are SGHDT and YYEEEE. Written as DNA, the CDR3 is TGTGCCAGCAGCTGGGGAGGACAGAGGGCTCAAGAGACCCAGTACTTC. Encoded protein: CASSWGGQRAQETQYF.

The chain couples TRBV13 to TRBJ1-2; 8 bases agree with TRBD1. The V gene end was trimmed by 4 bases and the J gene end by 4 bases; junction bases not matched to a gene: 2. Germline CDR1 and CDR2: PRHDT and FYEKMQ (reference sequence). This CDR3 spans 13 amino acids. The CDR3 sequence: CASSSTGAYGYTF. The CDR3 DNA is TGTGCCAGCAGCTCGACAGGGGCCTATGGCTACACCTTC.

This chain joins TRBV10-3 and TRBJ2-2, with TRBD1 matching 12 bases. The CDR3 totals 15 residues. Germline V gene data show CDR1 as ENHRY and CDR2 as SYGVKD. After removal of 11 bases from V and 3 bases from J, the junction contained 7 bases not matched to a gene. DNA for the CDR3: TGTGCCGCGGGACAGGGGGCGAGAGACACCGGGGAGCTGTTTTTT. Translated, it gives CAAGQGARDTGELFF.

This clone was seen a single time. V is TRBV2 and J is TRBJ1-5, with D perhaps matching TRBD1 (5 bases). Germline V gene sequence: CDR1 SNHLY, CDR2 FYNNEI. V lost 8 bases and J 4 bases, leaving 15 bases between the germline ends. The CDR3 length is 14 residues. The CDR3 here is CASAYRIRNQPQHF. In DNA, the CDR3 is TGTGCCAGCGCCTACAGGATCCGTAATCAGCCCCAGCATTTT.

This chain links TRBV29-1 with TRBJ1-2; weak D call: TRBD1 (5 bases). V lost 2 bases and J 8 bases, leaving 9 bases between the germline ends. Germline loops: CDR1 SQVTM, CDR2 ANQGSEA. This CDR3 has 11 residues. CDR3 sequence: CSVENWGGYTF. DNA of the CDR3: TGCAGCGTTGAAAATTGGGGGGGCTACACCTTC.

This clone was counted between two and nine times. This chain uses TRBV1 with TRBJ2-7; whether TRBD2, the table's D call, matches the DNA was not checked. TRBV1 is a recognized pseudogene. The CDR3 has 13 amino acids. In DNA form, the CDR3 reads TGCACCAGTGCTAGCGGGAGCTCCTACGAGCAGTACTTC. Translated: CTSASGSSYEQYF.

This chain uses TRBV29-1 with TRBJ2-4, with D uncertain. V was shortened by 2 bases and J by 4 bases, with 6 bases between the two germline ends. This CDR3 spans 12 amino acids. Per the germline V gene, CDR1 is SQVTM and CDR2 is ANQGSEA. CDR3 coding DNA: TGCAGCGTTGAATGGCAGAAAAACATTCAGTACTTC. Translated, it gives CSVEWQKNIQYF.

The V gene is TRBV27, the J gene TRBJ2-7; TRBD1 matches 9 bases. The CDR3 is 15 amino acids. The germline CDR1 and CDR2 sequences are MNHEY and SMNVEV (reference sequence). V shed 5 bases and J 1 base; nucleotides not matched to a gene: 6. CDR3 coding DNA: TGTGCCAGCAGTCCGGGCGGACAGGGGTCCTACGAGCAGTACTTC. This sequence encodes CASSPGGQGSYEQYF.

The J gene is TRBJ2-7, the V gene TRBV11-2; 10 nucleotides agree with TRBD1. Germline-derived CDR1 and CDR2 are SGHAT and FQNNGV. V shed 4 bases and J 7 bases; nucleotides not matched to a gene: 7. The CDR3 runs to 14 residues. The CDR3 is CASSSGTGEGEQYF. The CDR3 nucleotides read TGTGCCAGCAGCTCCGGGACAGGGGAGGGGGAGCAGTACTTC.

This clone is a singleton in its sample. The CDR3, as DNA: TGTGCCAGCAGTGAAGGCAATGAGCAGTTCTTC. Protein sequence: CASSEGNEQFF. The V gene is TRBV6-1, the J gene TRBJ2-1; D is uncertain. Deletions cut 1 base from V and 6 bases from J, with 1 base between. Germline V gives CDR1 MNHNS, CDR2 SASEGT. The CDR3 length is 11 residues.

The rearrangement joins TRBV11-3 to TRBJ2-7, with 7 bases lining up with TRBD2. The CDR3 spans 16 residues. Losses at the gene ends were 0 bases for V and 0 bases for J; bases not matched to a gene: 5. Germline V gene data show CDR1 as SGHNT and CDR2 as YENEEA. CDR3 in amino acids: CASSLDASGNSYEQYF. The CDR3 DNA follows: TGTGCCAGCAGCTTAGATGCTAGCGGAAACTCCTACGAGCAGTACTTC.

The chain employs TRBV12-5 and TRBJ2-7, with 12 bases identical to TRBD2. Germline V gene sequence: CDR1 LGHNT, CDR2 FRNRAP. The CDR3 totals 17 residues. With 2 bases clipped from V and 0 bases from J, the junction kept 5 bases outside the gene matches. For the CDR3, the DNA is TGTGCTAGTGGTTTGTCCAGACTAGCGGGGGACTCCTACGAGCAGTACTTC. Translated, it gives CASGLSRLAGDSYEQYF.

CDR3 amino acids: CAVPLGAMSYEQYF. The CDR3 DNA is TGTGCCGTACCTCTAGGGGCTATGTCCTACGAGCAGTACTTC. This chain uses TRBV6-1 with TRBJ2-7, with D possibly being TRBD1 (5 bases). The CDR3 has 14 residues. V dropped 11 bases and J dropped 1 base, with 18 bases sitting between them. CDR1 and CDR2 (germline): MNHNS, SASEGT.

The chain has TRBV4-1 and TRBJ2-5; D is ambiguous. CDR1 MGHRA and CDR2 YSYEKL come from the germline V gene. The CDR3 runs to 14 residues. Trimming left V 1 base short and J 0 bases short, with 6 bases between. The CDR3 DNA is TGCGCCAGCAGCCAAGGGAAGTACCAAGAGACCCAGTACTTC. It yields the protein CASSQGKYQETQYF.

The genes are TRBV10-3 and TRBJ1-1; 8 positions match TRBD1. V lost 0 bases and J lost 1; bases outside the gene matches: 7. The CDR3 totals 17 residues. Germline CDR1 ENHRY, CDR2 SYGVKD. DNA of the CDR3: TGTGCCATCAGTGAGTCTCGGCGGGACAGGAGGAACACTGAAGCTTTCTTT. Its protein is CAISESRRDRRNTEAFF.

The CDR3 sequence: CATSRDSKIQPQHF. The DNA of the CDR3 is TGTGCCACCAGCAGAGATAGTAAGATTCAGCCCCAGCATTTT. The chain couples TRBV15 to TRBJ1-5, with D unresolved. The CDR3 spans 14 residues. The V gene lost 0 bases and the J gene lost 6 bases, with 9 bases spanning the gap. Germline assignment: CDR1 LNHNV and CDR2 YYDKDF (reference sequence).

The genes are TRBV5-4 and TRBJ2-7, with 8 bases lining up with TRBD1. The CDR3 runs 13 residues. J lost 5 bases, V lost 5 bases, and 6 bases had no gene match. CDR1 SGHNT and CDR2 YYREEE come from the germline V gene (reference sequence). The CDR3 nucleotides are TGTGCCAGCAGGAAACAGGGGGGAGACGAGCAGTACTTC. Protein: CASRKQGGDEQYF.

This rearrangement joins TRBV4-1 to TRBJ1-5; D is unresolved. The CDR3 extends over 14 amino acids. Germline V gene lookup returns CDR1 MGHRA and CDR2 YSYEKL. The V and J ends lost 1 base and 8 bases respectively, with 12 bases between them. CDR3 sequence reads: CASSQVPNTKPQHF. The DNA of the CDR3 is TGCGCCAGCAGCCAAGTACCCAACACTAAGCCCCAGCATTTT.

This sequence joins TRBV6-6 and TRBJ2-2, with D tentatively TRBD2 (7 bases). Germline V CDR1 and CDR2: MNHNY, SVGAGI (reference sequence). V was cut by 6 bases and J by 2 bases, with 16 bases left in between. The CDR3 contains 16 residues. This CDR3 reads CASRPLGGGNTGELFF. CDR3 DNA: TGTGCCAGCAGGCCCTTGGGCGGGGGCAACACCGGGGAGCTGTTTTTT.

V is TRBV19 and J is TRBJ2-1; possibly TRBD1 or TRBD2 for D (5 bases each). Germline CDR1 reads LNHDA; CDR2 reads SQIVND (reference sequence). V was cut by 3 bases and J by 9 bases, with 15 bases left in between. This CDR3 contains 14 residues. The CDR3 coding sequence is TGTGCCAGTAGTATTCACGGGAATCAGGGTGAGCAGTTCTTC. It translates to CASSIHGNQGEQFF.

The CDR3 spells CASSGGGLTQAFF. In nucleotides, the CDR3 is TGCGCCAGCAGCGGCGGGGGGCTGACCCAAGCTTTCTTT. The J gene is TRBJ1-1, the V gene TRBV5-1; D perhaps matches TRBD1 (6 bases). V dropped 4 bases and J dropped 9 bases, with 16 bases sitting between them. CDR1 and CDR2 from the germline V gene are SGHRS and YFSETQ. This CDR3 has 13 residues.

This sequence joins TRBV2 and TRBJ2-3; D call uncertain. The CDR3 extends over 14 amino acids. V was shortened by 1 base and J by 5 bases, with 10 bases between the two germline ends. Looked up from germline, CDR1 is SNHLY and CDR2 is FYNNEI. The CDR3 protein is CASSEGPGGDTQYF. The CDR3 DNA reads as TGTGCCAGCAGTGAAGGACCTGGCGGAGATACGCAGTATTTT.

The genes are TRBV10-1 and TRBJ2-1; 12 bases are a match to TRBD2. The J segment lost 7 bases and the V segment lost 2 bases, leaving 3 bases of the junction unmatched. The CDR3 contains 15 residues. CDR1 and CDR2 (germline): WNHNN, SYGVQD (reference sequence). The CDR3 here is CASSELAGGANEQFF. Written as DNA, the CDR3 is TGCGCCAGCAGTGAGCTAGCGGGAGGGGCGAATGAGCAGTTCTTC.

The chain employs TRBV7-2 and TRBJ2-7; 10 bases agree with TRBD2. CDR1 SGHTA and CDR2 FQGNSA come from the germline V gene. The CDR3 totals 16 residues. Trimming took 1 base from V and 2 from J; bases not matched to a gene: 5. The CDR3 here is CASSLGPSGRAYEQYF. CDR3 in DNA: TGTGCCAGCAGCTTAGGGCCCAGCGGGAGGGCCTACGAGCAGTACTTC. The variable domain in full, with the rest retrieved from reference TRBV7-2 and TRBJ2-7, is GAGVSQSPSNKVTEKGKDVELRCDPISGHTALYWYRQSLGQGLEFLIYFQGNSAPDKSGLPSDRFSAERTGGSVSTLTIQRTQQEDSAVYLCASSLGPSGRAYEQYFGPGTRLTVT.

The rearrangement joins TRBV29-1 to TRBJ2-7; weak D call: TRBD1 (5 bases). From germline, CDR1 is SQVTM and CDR2 ANQGSEA. The CDR3 consists of 16 residues. CDR3 sequence: CRSGRVSRSFSYEQYF. The DNA of the CDR3 is TGCCGATCGGGCAGGGTCTCCAGAAGCTTCTCCTACGAGCAGTACTTC.

Only one count was recorded for this clone. The V gene is TRBV7-9, the J gene TRBJ2-1; possible D gene TRBD2, 6 bases. V gave up 4 bases and J gave up 3 bases, with 7 bases separating them. CDR3 length: 13 residues. Germline CDR1 is SEHNR and CDR2 is FQNEAQ (reference sequence). The CDR3 nucleotides read TGTGCCAGCAGCTCGGGACTCTACAATGAGCAGTTCTTC. Its translation is CASSSGLYNEQFF.